The TCR beta chain under discussion was sequenced for a study of cytomegalovirus exposure and HLA in healthy donors. Overall study: The platform used for the 120 validation repertoires matched that of the roughly 670 first-cohort repertoires, a later analysis reported. Study-level results: The TCR clusters that emerged in the first cohort tended, a later analysis found, to co-occur in the 120 or so validation repertoires. The classifier reportedly diagnosed cytomegalovirus status with high specificity and sensitivity. There were about 160 TCR beta chains listed as cytomegalovirus-associated.

For this clone: No antigen is known for it.

J lost 3 bases, V lost 1 base, and 2 bases had no gene match. The CDR3 loop spans 14 amino acids. Germline CDR1 and CDR2: GTSNPN and SVGIG (reference sequence). Clones were sequenced by immunoSEQ multiplex PCR, and TCRdb holds only the in-frame ones, with some missing. The sample holds 100,000 to 150,000 clones, around 94% seen once. This sequence originates from a woman between 18 and 30 years old in good health and CMV-seronegative. The J gene is TRBJ2-1, the V gene TRBV30; TRBD2 matches 8 bases. Material for sequencing was PBMCs. The CDR3 DNA is TGTGCCTGGAGTGGGGGACTAGACTACAATGAGCAGTTCTTC. It translates to CAWSGGLDYNEQFF.